The text below deals with one T cell receptor beta chain. TCRdb's table, derived via immunoSEQ multiplex PCR, lists solely in-frame clones and lacks some. The repertoire holds about 20,000 clones, with roughly 89% as singletons. The data were obtained in a study of OX40 agonist ivuxolimab in advanced cancers. Across the whole study: Each dose-escalation patient presented with hepatocellular carcinoma, melanoma, renal cell or head and neck cancer. About 44% of patients had received prior checkpoint inhibitor therapy.

The V gene end was trimmed by 8 bases and the J gene end by 6 bases; junction bases not matched to a gene: 7. The CDR3 length is 12 residues. Germline CDR1 is SGHRS and CDR2 is YFSETQ. This sequence originates from an adult with an advanced solid tumor such as melanoma, head and neck, liver or kidney cancer. This sample comprised CD4+ or CD8+ T cells sorted from blood, obtained in a trial of the OX40 agonist ivuxolimab. The chain links TRBV5-1 to TRBJ2-7; 8 nucleotides match TRBD2. CDR3 sequence (DNA): TGCGCCAGTGGGACTAGTGGCGCCGAGCAGTACTTC. Translated: CASGTSGAEQYF.